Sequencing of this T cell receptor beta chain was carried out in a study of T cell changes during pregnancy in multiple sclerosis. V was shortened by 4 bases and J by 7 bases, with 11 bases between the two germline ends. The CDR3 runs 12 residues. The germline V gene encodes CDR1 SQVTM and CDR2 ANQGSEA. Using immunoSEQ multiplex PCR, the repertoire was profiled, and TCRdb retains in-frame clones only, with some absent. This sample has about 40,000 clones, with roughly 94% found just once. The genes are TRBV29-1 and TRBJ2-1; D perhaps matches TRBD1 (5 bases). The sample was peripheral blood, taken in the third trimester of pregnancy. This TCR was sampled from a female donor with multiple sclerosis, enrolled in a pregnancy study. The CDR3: CSVVPGLNEQFF. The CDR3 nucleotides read TGCAGCGTTGTCCCAGGGCTAAATGAGCAGTTCTTC.